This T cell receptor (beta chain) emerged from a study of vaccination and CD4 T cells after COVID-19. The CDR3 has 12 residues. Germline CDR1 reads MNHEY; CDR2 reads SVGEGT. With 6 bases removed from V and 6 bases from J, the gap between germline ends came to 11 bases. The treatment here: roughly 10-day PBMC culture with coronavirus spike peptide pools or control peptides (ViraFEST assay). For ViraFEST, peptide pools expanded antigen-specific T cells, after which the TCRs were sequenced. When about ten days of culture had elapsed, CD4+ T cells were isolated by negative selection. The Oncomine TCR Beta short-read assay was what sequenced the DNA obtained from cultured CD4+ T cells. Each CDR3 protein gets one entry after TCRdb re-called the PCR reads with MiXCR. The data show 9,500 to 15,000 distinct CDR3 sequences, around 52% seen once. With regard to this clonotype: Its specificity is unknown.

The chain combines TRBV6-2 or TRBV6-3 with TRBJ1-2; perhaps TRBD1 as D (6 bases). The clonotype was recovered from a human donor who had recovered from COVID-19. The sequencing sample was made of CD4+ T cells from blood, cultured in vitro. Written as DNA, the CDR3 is TGTGCCAGCAGGAGGGGGGAACATGGCTACACCTTC. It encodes CASRRGEHGYTF.